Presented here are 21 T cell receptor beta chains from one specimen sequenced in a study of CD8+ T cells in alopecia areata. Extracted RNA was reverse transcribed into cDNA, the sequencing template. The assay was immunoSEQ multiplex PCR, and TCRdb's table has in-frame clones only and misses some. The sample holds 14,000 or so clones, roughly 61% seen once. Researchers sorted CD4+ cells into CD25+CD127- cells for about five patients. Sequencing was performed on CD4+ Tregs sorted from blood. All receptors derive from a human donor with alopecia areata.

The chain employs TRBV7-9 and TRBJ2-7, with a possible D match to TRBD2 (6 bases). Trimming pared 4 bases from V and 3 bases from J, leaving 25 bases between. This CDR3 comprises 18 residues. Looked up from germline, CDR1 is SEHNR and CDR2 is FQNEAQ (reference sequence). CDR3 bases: TGTGCCAGCAGCTCGGTGGGTAGCGGTTCCGGGACTTACTACGAGCAGTACTTC. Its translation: CASSSVGSGSGTYYEQYF.

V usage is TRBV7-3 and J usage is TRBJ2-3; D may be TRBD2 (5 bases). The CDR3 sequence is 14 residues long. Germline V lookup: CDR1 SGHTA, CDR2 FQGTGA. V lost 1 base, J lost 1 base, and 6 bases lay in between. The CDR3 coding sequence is TGTGCCAGCAGCTTAATCGGGGGCACAGATACGCAGTATTTT. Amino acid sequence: CASSLIGGTDTQYF.

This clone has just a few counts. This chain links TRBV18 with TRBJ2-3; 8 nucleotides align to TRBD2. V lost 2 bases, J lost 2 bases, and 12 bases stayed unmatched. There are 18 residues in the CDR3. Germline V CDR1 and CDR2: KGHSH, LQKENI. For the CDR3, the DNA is TGTGCCAGCTCACCAGTGAGACTAGCGTCCCCCCCCACAGATACGCAGTATTTT. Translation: CASSPVRLASPPTDTQYF.

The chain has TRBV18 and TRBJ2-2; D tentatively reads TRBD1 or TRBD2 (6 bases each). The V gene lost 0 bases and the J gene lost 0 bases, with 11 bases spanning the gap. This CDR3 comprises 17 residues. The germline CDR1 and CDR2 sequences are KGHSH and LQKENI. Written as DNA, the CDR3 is TGTGCCAGCTCACCACCAGGGGGGATTTCGAACACCGGGGAGCTGTTTTTT. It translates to CASSPPGGISNTGELFF.

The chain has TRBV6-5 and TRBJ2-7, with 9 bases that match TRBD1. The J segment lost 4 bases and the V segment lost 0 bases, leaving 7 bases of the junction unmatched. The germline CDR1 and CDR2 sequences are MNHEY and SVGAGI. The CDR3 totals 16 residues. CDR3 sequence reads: CASSYSGQGSLYEQYF. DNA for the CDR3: TGTGCCAGCAGTTACTCGGGACAGGGAAGTCTGTACGAGCAGTACTTC.

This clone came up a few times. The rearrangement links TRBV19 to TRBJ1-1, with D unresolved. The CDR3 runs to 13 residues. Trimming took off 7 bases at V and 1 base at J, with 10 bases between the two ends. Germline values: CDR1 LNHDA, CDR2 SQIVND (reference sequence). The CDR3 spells CASKFQRNTEAFF. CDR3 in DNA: TGTGCCAGTAAGTTCCAGAGGAACACTGAAGCTTTCTTT.

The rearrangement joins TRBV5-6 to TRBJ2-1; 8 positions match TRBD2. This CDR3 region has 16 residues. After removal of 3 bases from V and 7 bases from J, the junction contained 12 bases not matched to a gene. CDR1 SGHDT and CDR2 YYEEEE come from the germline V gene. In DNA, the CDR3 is TGTGCCAGCAGCTCAATTTTTCGACTAGCGAGAAATGAGCAGTTCTTC. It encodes CASSSIFRLARNEQFF.

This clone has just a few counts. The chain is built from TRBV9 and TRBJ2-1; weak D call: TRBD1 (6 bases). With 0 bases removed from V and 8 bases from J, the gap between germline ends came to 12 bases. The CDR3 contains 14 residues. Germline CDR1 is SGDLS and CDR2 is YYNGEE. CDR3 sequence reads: CASSVGNREHEQFF. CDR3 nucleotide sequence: TGTGCCAGCAGCGTAGGGAACAGGGAACATGAGCAGTTCTTC.

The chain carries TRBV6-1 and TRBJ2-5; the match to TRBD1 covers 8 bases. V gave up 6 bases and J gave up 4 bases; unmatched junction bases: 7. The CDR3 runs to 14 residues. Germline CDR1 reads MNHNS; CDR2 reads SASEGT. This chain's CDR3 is CASRPGTGRETQYF. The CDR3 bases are TGTGCCAGCAGACCCGGGACAGGCCGAGAGACCCAGTACTTC.

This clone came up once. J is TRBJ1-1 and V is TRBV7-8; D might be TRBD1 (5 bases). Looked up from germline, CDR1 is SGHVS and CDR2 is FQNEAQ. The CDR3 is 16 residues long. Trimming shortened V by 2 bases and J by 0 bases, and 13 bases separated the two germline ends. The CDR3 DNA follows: TGTGCCAGCAGCTTATTGCGGGGGGGGATGAACACTGAAGCTTTCTTT. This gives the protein CASSLLRGGMNTEAFF.

The CDR3 DNA follows: TGCGCCAGCAGCTTGGGGACTGAAGCTTTCTTT. Amino acid sequence: CASSLGTEAFF. V gene TRBV5-1 combines with J gene TRBJ1-1; D not resolved. Germline V lookup: CDR1 SGHRS, CDR2 YFSETQ. This CDR3 has 11 amino acids. V was trimmed by 0 bases and J by 5 bases, leaving 2 bases between them.

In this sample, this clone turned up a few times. CDR3 protein: CATVAGQNYNEQFF. The CDR3 nucleotides read TGTGCCACCGTGGCGGGACAGAACTACAATGAGCAGTTCTTC. This chain links TRBV6-5 with TRBJ2-1; D is perhaps TRBD1 (7 bases). The V gene lost 10 bases and the J gene lost 3 bases, with 16 bases spanning the gap. Germline values: CDR1 MNHEY, CDR2 SVGAGI. This CDR3 spans 14 amino acids.

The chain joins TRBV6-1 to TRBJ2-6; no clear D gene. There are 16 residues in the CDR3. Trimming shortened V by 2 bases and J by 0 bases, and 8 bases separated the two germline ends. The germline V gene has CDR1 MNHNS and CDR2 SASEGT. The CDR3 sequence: CASSEFLLSGANVLTF. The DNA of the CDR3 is TGTGCCAGCAGTGAATTCCTGCTCTCTGGGGCCAACGTCCTGACTTTC.

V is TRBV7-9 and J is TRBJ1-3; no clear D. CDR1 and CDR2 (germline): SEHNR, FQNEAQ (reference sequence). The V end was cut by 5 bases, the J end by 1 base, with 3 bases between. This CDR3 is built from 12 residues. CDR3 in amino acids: CASSRSGNTIYF. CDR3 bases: TGTGCCAGCAGCCGGTCTGGAAACACCATATATTTT.

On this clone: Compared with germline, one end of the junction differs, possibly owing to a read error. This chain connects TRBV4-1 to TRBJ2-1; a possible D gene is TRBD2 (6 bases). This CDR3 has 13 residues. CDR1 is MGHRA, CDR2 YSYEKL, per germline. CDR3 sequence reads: CANRRVGDNEQFF. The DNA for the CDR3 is TGTGCCAACAGGAGGGTGGGCGACAATGAGCAGTTCTTC.

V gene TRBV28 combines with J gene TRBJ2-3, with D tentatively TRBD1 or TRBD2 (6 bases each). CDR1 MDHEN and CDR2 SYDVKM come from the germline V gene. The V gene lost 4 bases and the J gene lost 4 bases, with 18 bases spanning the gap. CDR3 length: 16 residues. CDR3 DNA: TGTGCCAGCAGTTCTGGACTAACAGGGTGGGCAGATACGCAGTATTTT. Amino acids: CASSSGLTGWADTQYF.

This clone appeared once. CDR3 bases: TGTGCCAGCAGTACGCTGCGGGAGGGTAATGAGCAGTTCTTC. Translation: CASSTLREGNEQFF. V is TRBV6-1 and J is TRBJ2-1; 9 bases fit TRBD2. In germline, CDR1 is MNHNS, CDR2 SASEGT. J was trimmed by 7 bases and V by 5 bases; bases with no gene match: 6. This CDR3 has 14 residues.

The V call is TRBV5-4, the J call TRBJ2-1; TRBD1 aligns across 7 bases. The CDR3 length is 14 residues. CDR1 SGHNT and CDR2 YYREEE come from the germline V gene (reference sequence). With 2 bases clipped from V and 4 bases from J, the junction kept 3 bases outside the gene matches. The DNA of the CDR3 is TGTGCCAGCAGCTTCAGGGGGACGTACAATGAGCAGTTCTTC. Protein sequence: CASSFRGTYNEQFF.

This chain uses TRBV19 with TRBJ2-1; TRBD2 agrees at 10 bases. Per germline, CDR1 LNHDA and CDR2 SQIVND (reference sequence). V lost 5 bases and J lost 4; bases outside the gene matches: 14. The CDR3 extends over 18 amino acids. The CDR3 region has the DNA TGTGCCAGTAGTGGGAGGAGACTAGCGGGCAACACGTACAATGAGCAGTTCTTC. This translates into CASSGRRLAGNTYNEQFF.

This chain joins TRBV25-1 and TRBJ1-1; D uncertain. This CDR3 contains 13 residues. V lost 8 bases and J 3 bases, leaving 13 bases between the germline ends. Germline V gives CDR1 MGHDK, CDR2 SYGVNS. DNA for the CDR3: TGTGCCAGCGCACCCCTGAGGGACACTGAAGCTTTCTTT. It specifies CASAPLRDTEAFF.

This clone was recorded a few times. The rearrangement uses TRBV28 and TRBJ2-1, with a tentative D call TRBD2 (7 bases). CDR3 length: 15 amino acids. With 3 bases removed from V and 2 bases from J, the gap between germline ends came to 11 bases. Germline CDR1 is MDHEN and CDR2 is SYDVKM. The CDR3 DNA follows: TGTGCCAGCAGTTTTCGGGGGGCCCCCTACAATGAGCAGTTCTTC. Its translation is CASSFRGAPYNEQFF. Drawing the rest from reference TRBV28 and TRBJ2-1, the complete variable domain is DVKVTQSSRYLVKRTGEKVFLECVQDMDHENMFWYRQDPGLGLRLIYFSYDVKMKEKGDIPEGYSVSREKKERFSLILESASTNQTSMYLCASSFRGAPYNEQFFGPGTRLTVL.